These 26 T cell receptor beta chains originate from one sample sequenced in a study of blood T cell repertoires in COVID-19. TCRdb's copy holds only in-frame clones and misses some; the assay was immunoSEQ multiplex PCR. The sample lists more than 300,000 clones, around 83% occurring once. The sequenced sample consisted of peripheral blood. These receptors were collected from a woman aged 45-59 years with acute or convalescent COVID-19.

The sample holds many counts of this clone. The genes are TRBV29-1 and TRBJ2-7, with 11 nucleotides matching TRBD1. Germline lookup yields CDR1 SQVTM and CDR2 ANQGSEA. J lost 5 bases, V lost 5 bases, and 5 bases had no gene match. This CDR3 spans 13 amino acids. The CDR3 reads CSVQRTGGHEQYF. For the CDR3, the DNA is TGCAGCGTTCAGCGGACAGGGGGCCACGAGCAGTACTTC.

The rearrangement joins TRBV2 to TRBJ1-2, with a weak D call TRBD1 (6 bases). Trimming removed 3 bases from V and 7 bases from J, with 12 bases in between. CDR1 SNHLY and CDR2 FYNNEI come from the germline V gene. The CDR3 consists of 13 residues. The CDR3 spells CASSEDRSSGYTF. The CDR3 region has the DNA TGTGCCAGCAGTGAGGACAGATCGAGTGGCTACACCTTC.

This clone showed up just a few times. The chain links TRBV19 to TRBJ1-2; possibly TRBD1 for D (5 bases). The CDR3 totals 16 residues. Deletions cut 0 bases from V and 4 bases from J, with 15 bases between. Germline V gene data show CDR1 as LNHDA and CDR2 as SQIVND (reference sequence). The CDR3 sequence is CASSIDLGGALYGYTF. The CDR3 DNA follows: TGTGCCAGTAGTATAGATTTGGGAGGGGCCCTCTATGGCTACACCTTC.

The chain combines TRBV2 with TRBJ2-5; possibly TRBD1 for D (6 bases). V was shortened by 4 bases and J by 5 bases, with 14 bases between the two germline ends. CDR3 length: 14 amino acids. The germline gives CDR1 SNHLY, CDR2 FYNNEI. The CDR3 here is CASSVGSQGETQYF. The CDR3 coding sequence is TGTGCCAGCAGTGTAGGGTCACAGGGCGAGACCCAGTACTTC.

This clone was counted only a few times. The chain employs TRBV7-2 and TRBJ2-7, with 7 bases matching TRBD2. The length of the CDR3 is 15 residues. V lost 6 bases, J lost 0 bases, and 8 bases stayed unmatched. Per the germline V gene, CDR1 is SGHTA and CDR2 is FQGNSA. CDR3 amino acids: CASRPGTIFSYEQYF. In DNA, the CDR3 is TGTGCCAGCAGACCCGGGACTATCTTCTCCTACGAGCAGTACTTC.

The chain uses TRBV9 and TRBJ2-3, with D tentatively TRBD2 (5 bases). This CDR3 region has 15 residues. V lost 1 base and J lost 4, with 13 bases in between. Germline V lookup: CDR1 SGDLS, CDR2 YYNGEE. CDR3 sequence (DNA): TGTGCCAGCAGCGTATTGGGGAGAAATCCAGATACGCAGTATTTT. It encodes CASSVLGRNPDTQYF.

The chain employs TRBV7-9 and TRBJ2-5, with TRBD2 identical over 8 bases. V lost 1 base, J lost 9 bases, and 7 bases stayed unmatched. CDR1 is SEHNR and CDR2 is FQNEAQ in the germline V gene (reference sequence). The length of the CDR3 is 14 residues. CDR3 nucleotide sequence: TGTGCCAGCAGCTTAGAATCGCGGGAGGTGGCCCAGTACTTC. Translated: CASSLESREVAQYF.

This clone appeared once. The CDR3: CAWVGVYGYTF. DNA of the CDR3: TGTGCCTGGGTAGGGGTCTATGGCTACACCTTC. V is TRBV30 and J is TRBJ1-2, with D maybe TRBD1 (5 bases). This CDR3 spans 11 amino acids. V was clipped by 5 bases and J by 4 bases, with 8 bases between them. Germline CDR1 reads GTSNPN; CDR2 reads SVGIG (reference sequence).

The chain is built from TRBV29-1 and TRBJ1-2; the match to TRBD1 covers 7 bases. The CDR3 length is 14 residues. After removal of 0 bases from V and 4 bases from J, the junction contained 5 bases not matched to a gene. Germline values: CDR1 SQVTM, CDR2 ANQGSEA. CDR3 region: CSVEEVGGFYGYTF. CDR3 nucleotide sequence: TGCAGCGTTGAAGAAGTAGGGGGCTTCTATGGCTACACCTTC.

V and J are TRBV5-1 and TRBJ1-6; TRBD1 matches at 9 bases. Germline trimming cut 4 bases from V and 5 bases from J; bases unmatched to any gene: 7. CDR1 is SGHRS, CDR2 YFSETQ, per germline. CDR3 length: 16 amino acids. The DNA of the CDR3 is TGCGCCAGCAGCCCAAGGACAGGGGTTAATAATTCACCCCTCCACTTT. Protein: CASSPRTGVNNSPLHF.

The chain combines TRBV6-2 or TRBV6-3 with TRBJ1-1; TRBD1 might be the D (5 bases). V lost 5 bases and J 4 bases, leaving 17 bases between the germline ends. The germline V gene has CDR1 MNHEY and CDR2 SVGEGT. The length of the CDR3 is 15 residues. The CDR3 DNA reads TGTGCCAGCAGTCGCCCCCCGACAGTTGGCACTGAAGCTTTCTTT. Translation gives CASSRPPTVGTEAFF.

The gene calls are TRBV10-3 and TRBJ1-2; D may be TRBD1 (5 bases). The length of the CDR3 is 15 residues. V was trimmed by 6 bases and J by 7 bases, leaving 21 bases between them. CDR1 and CDR2 (germline): ENHRY, SYGVKD. The CDR3 loop is CAISKLDGGGGGYTF. CDR3 in DNA: TGTGCCATCAGCAAGCTGGACGGGGGAGGCGGTGGCTACACCTTC.

Of note for this clone: The identical CDR3 is also encoded by other nucleotide sequences in the sample. The chain carries TRBV24-1 and TRBJ2-3, with TRBD1 identical over 9 bases. The V segment lost 4 bases and the J segment 6 bases; nucleotides outside the gene matches: 7. The CDR3 consists of 15 residues. The germline V gene encodes CDR1 KGHDR and CDR2 SFDVKD. CDR3 in DNA: TGTGCCACCAGTGACCCGGGACAGGGACCCGATACGCAGTATTTT. Amino acid sequence: CATSDPGQGPDTQYF.

J is TRBJ2-1 and V is TRBV2, with 8 bases identical to TRBD2. This CDR3 is 13 amino acids long. CDR1 SNHLY and CDR2 FYNNEI come from the germline V gene. With 4 bases clipped from V and 6 bases from J, the junction kept 2 bases outside the gene matches. CDR3 in amino acids: CASSVGTSNEQFF. CDR3 DNA sequence: TGTGCCAGCAGTGTAGGGACTAGCAATGAGCAGTTCTTC.

This clone was found a few times. V and J are TRBV7-2 and TRBJ2-2, with TRBD1 matching over 9 bases. V dropped 6 bases and J dropped 5; count of bases not matched to a gene: 7. CDR1 is SGHTA, CDR2 FQGNSA, per germline. The CDR3 loop spans 15 amino acids. CDR3 loop: CASSRTGQGTGELFF. As DNA, the CDR3 is TGTGCCAGCAGTAGGACAGGACAGGGGACCGGGGAGCTGTTTTTT.

The chain is built from TRBV10-3 and TRBJ2-7; 9 bases match TRBD1. Trimming cost V 10 bases and J 2 bases; bases outside gene matches: 15. The germline V gene encodes CDR1 ENHRY and CDR2 SYGVKD. The CDR3 has 16 residues. This chain's CDR3 is CATTPLVQGAPYEQYF. Written as DNA, the CDR3 is TGTGCCACCACCCCCTTAGTACAGGGGGCCCCCTACGAGCAGTACTTC.

The CDR3, as DNA: TGTGCCAGCAGTTACTCCGCGGTAGCGCTGGAAGATACGCAGTATTTT. It encodes CASSYSAVALEDTQYF. The chain uses TRBV6-2 or TRBV6-3 and TRBJ2-3; D is possibly TRBD2 (5 bases). This CDR3 has 16 amino acids. Trimming removed 0 bases from V and 5 bases from J, with 15 bases in between. Germline lookup yields CDR1 MNHEY and CDR2 SVGEGT.

The chain is built from TRBV10-1 and TRBJ1-2; weak D call: TRBD1 (5 bases). Germline CDR1 is WNHNN and CDR2 is SYGVQD (reference sequence). Trimming shortened V by 7 bases and J by 8 bases, and 26 bases separated the two germline ends. The CDR3 length is 16 residues. The CDR3 here is CASTSGRADKREGYTF. Here the CDR3 DNA reads TGCGCCAGCACCTCCGGCCGGGCGGACAAAAGAGAAGGCTACACCTTC.

V gene TRBV27 combines with J gene TRBJ2-1; TRBD2 aligns across 9 bases. The length of the CDR3 is 16 residues. V lost 0 bases, J lost 8 bases, and 8 bases stayed unmatched. CDR1 and CDR2 (germline): MNHEY, SMNVEV (reference sequence). The CDR3 coding sequence is TGTGCCAGCAGTTTATCGAAGGGCGGGAGGGCGCATGAGCAGTTCTTC. Translated: CASSLSKGGRAHEQFF.

This chain uses TRBV7-9 with TRBJ1-4, with 9 bases lining up with TRBD1. J gave up 5 bases and V 5 bases, and 3 bases lay outside the gene matches. Germline V gives CDR1 SEHNR, CDR2 FQNEAQ (reference sequence). This CDR3 is 14 amino acids long. CDR3 nucleotides: TGTGCCAGCAGCACCGGGACAGGGAATGAAAAACTGTTTTTT. Translated: CASSTGTGNEKLFF.

This chain connects TRBV2 to TRBJ2-6; tentatively, D is TRBD1 (5 bases). V lost 7 bases to trimming and J lost 0 bases, with 16 bases between them. The CDR3 consists of 17 residues. Germline CDR1 SNHLY, CDR2 FYNNEI. The DNA of the CDR3 is TGTGCCAGCAATGGGCAGGGCATCCTCTCTGGGGCCAACGTCCTGACTTTC. Its protein is CASNGQGILSGANVLTF.

V and J are TRBV27 and TRBJ2-7; no reliable D call. CDR1 and CDR2 from the germline V gene are MNHEY and SMNVEV (reference sequence). Trimming removed 2 bases from V and 1 base from J, with 6 bases in between. This CDR3 is built from 13 residues. The CDR3 DNA reads TGTGCCAGCAGTTTAGCAGGTTCCTACGAGCAGTACTTC. This gives the protein CASSLAGSYEQYF.

The CDR3 spells CASGLALTPRSNYGYTF. In nucleotides, the CDR3 is TGTGCTAGTGGTTTGGCGTTGACACCTCGTTCCAACTATGGCTACACCTTC. The chain couples TRBV12-5 to TRBJ1-2; D is undetermined. V lost 1 base and J lost 2, with 17 bases in between. Looked up from germline, CDR1 is LGHNT and CDR2 is FRNRAP. The CDR3 is 17 amino acids.

The table lists this clone with a count of one. This chain connects TRBV6-6 to TRBJ2-3, with 8 bases fitting TRBD2. The length of the CDR3 is 13 residues. Germline CDR1 MNHNY, CDR2 SVGAGI (reference sequence). V trimming: 11 bases; J trimming: 1 base; junction bases outside the gene matches: 5. Written as DNA, the CDR3 is TGTGCCGGCTCGGGACTAGGCACAGATACGCAGTATTTT. Encoded protein: CAGSGLGTDTQYF.

In this sample, this clone turned up once. The chain recombines TRBV18 with TRBJ2-7; the match to TRBD1 covers 7 bases. The germline V gene has CDR1 KGHSH and CDR2 LQKENI. V gave up 2 bases and J gave up 3 bases; unmatched junction bases: 7. The CDR3 is made up of 15 amino acids. CDR3 amino acids: CASSPGTVASYEQYF. The CDR3 region has the DNA TGTGCCAGCTCACCAGGGACAGTAGCTAGCTACGAGCAGTACTTC.

This clone was observed once. The V call is TRBV18, the J call TRBJ2-7; 9 positions agree with TRBD1. Germline CDR1 is KGHSH and CDR2 is LQKENI. The CDR3 runs to 14 residues. V dropped 11 bases and J dropped 3; count of bases not matched to a gene: 11. DNA of the CDR3: TGTGCCGGAGAAACGGGACAGGGTCTCTACGAGCAGTACGTC. Translated: CAGETGQGLYEQYV.